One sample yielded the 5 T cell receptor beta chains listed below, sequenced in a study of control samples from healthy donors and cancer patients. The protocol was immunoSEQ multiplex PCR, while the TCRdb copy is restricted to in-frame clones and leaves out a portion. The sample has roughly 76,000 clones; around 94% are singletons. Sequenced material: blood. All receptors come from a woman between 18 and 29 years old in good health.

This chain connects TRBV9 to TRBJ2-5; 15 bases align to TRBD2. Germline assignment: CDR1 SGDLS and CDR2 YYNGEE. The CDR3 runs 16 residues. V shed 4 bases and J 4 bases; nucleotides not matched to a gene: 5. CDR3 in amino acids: CASSLGLAGGRETQYF. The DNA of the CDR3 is TGTGCCAGCAGCTTAGGACTAGCGGGGGGGCGAGAGACCCAGTACTTC. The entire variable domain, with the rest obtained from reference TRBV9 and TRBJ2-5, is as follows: DSGVTQTPKHLITATGQRVTLRCSPRSGDLSVYWYQQSLDQGLQFLIQYYNGEERAKGNILERFSAQQFPDLHSELNLSSLELGDSALYFCASSLGLAGGRETQYFGPGTRLLVL.

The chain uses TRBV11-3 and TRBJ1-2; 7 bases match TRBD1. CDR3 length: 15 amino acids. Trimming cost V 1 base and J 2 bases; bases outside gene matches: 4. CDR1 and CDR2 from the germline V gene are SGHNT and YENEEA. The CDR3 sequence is CASSLVGGGNYGYTF. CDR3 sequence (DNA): TGTGCCAGCAGCTTAGTAGGAGGGGGCAACTATGGCTACACCTTC.

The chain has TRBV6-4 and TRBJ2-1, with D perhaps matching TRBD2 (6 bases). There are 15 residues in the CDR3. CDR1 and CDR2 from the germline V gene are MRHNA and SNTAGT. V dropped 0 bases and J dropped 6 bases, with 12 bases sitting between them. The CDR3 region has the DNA TGTGCCAGCAGTGACTCTGGCGGGGAGACCAATGAGCAGTTCTTC. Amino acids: CASSDSGGETNEQFF.

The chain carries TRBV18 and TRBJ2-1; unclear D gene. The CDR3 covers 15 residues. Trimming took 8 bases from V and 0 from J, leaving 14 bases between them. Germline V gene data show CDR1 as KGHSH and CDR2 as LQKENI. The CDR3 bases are TGTGCCAGCCGATTTGGGGTTGTCTCCTACAATGAGCAGTTCTTC. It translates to CASRFGVVSYNEQFF.

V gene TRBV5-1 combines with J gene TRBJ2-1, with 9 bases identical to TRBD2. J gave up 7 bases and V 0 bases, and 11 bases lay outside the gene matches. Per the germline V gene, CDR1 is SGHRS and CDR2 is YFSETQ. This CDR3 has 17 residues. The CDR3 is CASSLVIAGAKGNEQFF. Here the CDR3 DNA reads TGCGCCAGCAGCTTGGTTATAGCGGGGGCCAAAGGGAATGAGCAGTTCTTC.